These T cell receptor beta chains were read from a single sample in a study of response to subunit inactivated influenza vaccine. TCRdb analysed the RT-PCR reads with MiXCR anew, one entry per CDR3 protein. The table includes 300,000 to 350,000 distinct CDR3 sequences, around 20% detected once. Sequences were derived from PBMCs from blood, sampled about 20 months after vaccination. The receptors shown here come from a man between 50 and 70 years old who received an inactivated influenza vaccine. Each CDR3 is given with its conserved first and last residue. A D gene is named only where the DNA matches it firmly. Clone size is given for some rows only: seen once, a few or many times, or a class if the clone is expanded.

abundance,d_gene,j_gene,v_gene,CDR3aa,CDR3nt
.,TRBD2,TRBJ2-2,TRBV3-1,CASSQYPSGSLTGELFF,TGTGCCAGCAGCCAGTATCCTAGCGGGAGTCTGACCGGGGAGCTGTTTTTT
.,.,TRBJ2-2,TRBV19,CASVEYTGELFF,TGTGCCAGTGTCGAGTACACCGGGGAGCTGTTTTTT
.,.,TRBJ1-1,TRBV29-1,CSVRTAGRHTEAFF,TGCAGCGTGCGAACCGCCGGCCGCCACACTGAAGCTTTCTTT
few,.,TRBJ2-7,TRBV20-1,CSARTLKGSTEQYF,TGCAGTGCTAGAACGTTGAAGGGGAGTACCGAGCAGTACTTC
.,TRBD1,TRBJ1-2,TRBV18,CASSPMGQYGGDYGYTF,TGTGCCAGCTCACCGATGGGACAGTATGGTGGAGACTATGGCTACACCTTC
.,.,TRBJ1-4,TRBV7-9,CASSLVVQATNEKLFF,TGTGCCAGCAGCTTAGTCGTACAGGCAACTAATGAAAAACTGTTTTTT
few,.,TRBJ2-7,TRBV29-1,CSVEEGWEQYF,TGCAGCGTTGAAGAGGGGTGGGAGCAGTACTTC
many,.,TRBJ1-2,TRBV12-3/TRBV12-4,CASSRALRGYTF,TGTGCCAGCAGTAGGGCGCTTCGTGGCTACACCTTC
.,.,TRBJ2-7,TRBV7-6,CASSLAKGESYEQYF,TGTGCCAGCAGCTTAGCGAAGGGGGAGTCCTACGAGCAGTACTTC
.,.,TRBJ2-1,TRBV5-1,CASSLNQNNEQFF,TGCGCCAGCAGCTTGAACCAAAACAATGAGCAGTTCTTC